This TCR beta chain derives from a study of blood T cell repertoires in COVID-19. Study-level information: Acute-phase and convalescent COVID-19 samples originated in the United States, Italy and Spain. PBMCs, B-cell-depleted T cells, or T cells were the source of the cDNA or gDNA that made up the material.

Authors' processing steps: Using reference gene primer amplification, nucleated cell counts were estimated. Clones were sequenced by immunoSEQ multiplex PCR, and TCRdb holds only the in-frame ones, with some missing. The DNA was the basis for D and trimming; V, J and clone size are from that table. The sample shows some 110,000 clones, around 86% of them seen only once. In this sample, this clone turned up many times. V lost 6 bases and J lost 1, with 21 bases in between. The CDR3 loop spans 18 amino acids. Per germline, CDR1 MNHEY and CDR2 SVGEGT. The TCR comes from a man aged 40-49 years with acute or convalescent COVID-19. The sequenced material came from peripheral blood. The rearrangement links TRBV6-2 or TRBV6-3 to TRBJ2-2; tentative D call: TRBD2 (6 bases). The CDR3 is CASSTTKRASENTGELFF. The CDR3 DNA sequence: TGTGCCAGCAGCACTACCAAAAGGGCTAGCGAGAACACCGGGGAGCTGTTTTTT.